The 17 T cell receptor beta chains listed next were all sequenced from one sample in a study of immune cell composition in non-small cell lung cancer. The method was immunoSEQ multiplex PCR; TCRdb's version includes in-frame clones alone and lacks a portion of them. Here the sample spans over 4,000 clones, under 80% being singletons. The sample comprised lung tumor tissue. Every receptor here comes from a human donor with non-small cell lung cancer.

This chain uses TRBV2 with TRBJ1-4; possibly TRBD1 for D (6 bases). Germline V gene lookup returns CDR1 SNHLY and CDR2 FYNNEI. The length of the CDR3 is 15 residues. V shed 4 bases and J shed 6 bases, with 15 bases lying between them. The CDR3 sequence is CASSGNTGLHEKLFF. For the CDR3, the DNA is TGTGCCAGCAGTGGGAATACAGGGTTGCATGAAAAACTGTTTTTT.

The rearrangement links TRBV15 to TRBJ2-4; weak D call: TRBD1 (6 bases). Trimming removed 0 bases at V and 13 bases at J, with 13 bases between. CDR3 length: 13 amino acids. Germline V gene data show CDR1 as LNHNV and CDR2 as YYDKDF (reference sequence). This chain's CDR3 is CATSRDLSRGQYF. The DNA of the CDR3 is TGTGCCACCAGCAGAGATCTCAGTAGGGGGCAGTACTTC.

This clone appeared a single time. The V and J genes are TRBV28 and TRBJ1-3; D remains ambiguous. The germline V and J ends were trimmed by 6 bases and 4 bases, with 13 bases remaining between them. This CDR3 comprises 14 residues. CDR1 is MDHEN and CDR2 is SYDVKM in the germline V gene. As DNA, the CDR3 is TGTGCCAGCAGAGACTCCCGACCAGGAAACACCATATATTTT. Translation: CASRDSRPGNTIYF.

This clone came up a few times. V usage is TRBV28 and J usage is TRBJ1-1; the D is unclear. Germline V lookup: CDR1 MDHEN, CDR2 SYDVKM. The CDR3 has 14 amino acids. Trimming took off 3 bases at V and 0 bases at J, with 8 bases between the two ends. CDR3 amino acids: CASSFQVMNTEAFF. CDR3 coding DNA: TGTGCCAGCAGTTTTCAGGTAATGAACACTGAAGCTTTCTTT.

The chain links TRBV27 to TRBJ1-1; D possibly corresponds to TRBD1 (5 bases). Trimming pared 5 bases from V and 1 base from J, leaving 17 bases between. Germline-derived CDR1 and CDR2 are MNHEY and SMNVEV (reference sequence). The CDR3 length is 16 residues. The CDR3 nucleotides read TGTGCCAGCAGTGTCGCCTGGGGGAGGGGGAACACTGAAGCTTTCTTT. This translates into CASSVAWGRGNTEAFF.

The V and J genes are TRBV10-1 and TRBJ1-1; no firm D call. The CDR3 loop spans 11 amino acids. Germline CDR1 WNHNN, CDR2 SYGVQD (reference sequence). Trimming removed 3 bases from V and 7 bases from J, with 6 bases in between. The CDR3 region has the DNA TGCGCCAGCAGTGACGGGTTTGAAGCTTTCTTT. Translated, it gives CASSDGFEAFF.

The chain is built from TRBV5-8 and TRBJ1-2; D is ambiguous. The CDR3 spans 14 residues. Trimming shortened V by 0 bases and J by 8 bases, and 14 bases separated the two germline ends. CDR1 SGHTS and CDR2 YDEGEE come from the germline V gene. The CDR3 loop is CASSLGASLSGYTF. CDR3 nucleotide sequence: TGTGCCAGCAGCTTGGGCGCTTCGTTATCGGGCTACACCTTC.

The chain has TRBV5-4 and TRBJ1-4; 10 bases are a match to TRBD1. Trimming cost V 4 bases and J 6 bases; bases outside gene matches: 9. Germline loops: CDR1 SGHNT, CDR2 YYREEE (reference sequence). The CDR3 covers 16 residues. This CDR3 reads CASSLRLTGGDEKLFF. The DNA for the CDR3 is TGTGCCAGCAGCCTTAGGTTGACAGGGGGCGATGAAAAACTGTTTTTT.

The rearrangement uses TRBV6-1 and TRBJ2-7, with TRBD2 matching over 11 bases. CDR1 MNHNS and CDR2 SASEGT come from the germline V gene. The CDR3 sequence is 14 residues long. V gave up 10 bases and J gave up 4 bases; unmatched junction bases: 9. DNA of the CDR3: TGTGCCACATTACCGGGACTAGCGGTTTACGAGCAGTACTTC. Amino acid sequence: CATLPGLAVYEQYF.

The chain has TRBV4-1 and TRBJ1-2; 7 nucleotides match TRBD1. The CDR3 sequence is 13 residues long. The V gene's germline CDR1 is MGHRA and CDR2 YSYEKL. V lost 4 bases to trimming and J lost 2 bases; unmatched junction nucleotides: 1. In DNA, the CDR3 is TGCGCCAGCAGCCCCAGGGGGAACTATGGCTACACCTTC. As protein: CASSPRGNYGYTF.

The rearrangement uses TRBV11-2 and TRBJ2-1, with TRBD2 matching over 10 bases. V lost 2 bases and J lost 7; bases outside the gene matches: 8. Germline loops: CDR1 SGHAT, CDR2 FQNNGV. CDR3 length equals 16 residues. This chain's CDR3 is CASSLRAGLALNEQFF. For the CDR3, the DNA is TGTGCCAGCAGCTTAAGAGCGGGACTAGCGTTGAATGAGCAGTTCTTC. Full variable domain (remainder filled in from reference TRBV11-2 and TRBJ2-1): EAGVAQSPRYKIIEKRQSVAFWCNPISGHATLYWYQQILGQGPKLLIQFQNNGVVDDSQLPKDRFSAERLKGVDSTLKIQPAKLEDSAVYLCASSLRAGLALNEQFFGPGTRLTVL.

The CDR3 DNA reads TGTGCCAGCAGGGCAGGGGGAGGCGGGGAGCTGTTTTTT. Residues: CASRAGGGGELFF. V usage is TRBV6-6 and J usage is TRBJ2-2, with D tentatively TRBD1 (7 bases). Trimming left V 6 bases short and J 7 bases short, with 12 bases between. In germline, CDR1 is MNHNY, CDR2 SVGAGI (reference sequence). The CDR3 has 13 amino acids.

The chain combines TRBV5-4 with TRBJ2-5, with TRBD2 as a possible D gene (7 bases). V was shortened by 0 bases and J by 1 base, with 10 bases between the two germline ends. This CDR3 is built from 15 residues. Germline V gives CDR1 SGHNT, CDR2 YYREEE (reference sequence). Here the CDR3 reads CASSLGRGAQETQYF. Here the CDR3 DNA reads TGTGCCAGCAGCTTGGGACGGGGGGCCCAAGAGACCCAGTACTTC.

V is TRBV11-1 and J is TRBJ2-3; 7 bases align to TRBD1. V lost 5 bases to trimming and J lost 3 bases; unmatched junction nucleotides: 5. Germline V gene lookup returns CDR1 SGHAT and CDR2 FQDESV (reference sequence). The CDR3 totals 14 residues. DNA for the CDR3: TGTGCCAGCAGCCTCCGACAGGGAACAGATACGCAGTATTTT. This encodes CASSLRQGTDTQYF.

V and J are TRBV5-6 and TRBJ2-7; TRBD2 agrees at 9 bases. The CDR3 totals 13 residues. V dropped 0 bases and J dropped 8; count of bases not matched to a gene: 3. Germline V gives CDR1 SGHDT, CDR2 YYEEEE. DNA of the CDR3: TGTGCCAGCAGCTTGGATCTAGCGGGAAAGCAGTACTTC. Protein sequence: CASSLDLAGKQYF.

The chain carries TRBV5-6 and TRBJ1-1; D gene unclear. CDR1 is SGHDT, CDR2 YYEEEE, per germline. Trimming removed 5 bases from V and 3 bases from J, with 8 bases in between. The CDR3 totals 12 residues. In DNA form, the CDR3 reads TGTGCCAGCAGTATGTCAGACACTGAAGCTTTCTTT. This gives the protein CASSMSDTEAFF.

As regards this clone: At one end the junction does not follow the germline gene, possibly because of a read error. The V call is TRBV7-7, the J call TRBJ1-3, with a tentative D call TRBD1 (5 bases). The germline V gene has CDR1 SSHAT and CDR2 FNYEAQ (reference sequence). CDR3 length equals 14 residues. DNA of the CDR3: TGTGCTAGCAGCTTGACAGTCTCTGGAAACACCATATATTTT. Its protein is CASSLTVSGNTIYF.